These 20 T cell receptor beta chains share one sample of origin, sequenced in a study of human T cells and chemical hapten exposure. A single record per CDR3 protein comes from TCRdb applying MiXCR to the RACE reads. The sample has fewer than 400,000 distinct CDR3 sequences, about 7% seen once; the top ten hold more than 7%. Specified time point: patch test 1, 2 weeks after DPC sensitization. Treatment meaning: therapeutic diphenylcyclopropenone sensitization with weekly scalp DPC. The starting material was whole blood, obtained in connection with sensitization to the hapten diphenylcyclopropenone (DPC). The receptors come from a woman aged 18 to 35 with alopecia areata. Some clones in this sample may be carry-over from other donors' samples.

The V gene is TRBV2, the J gene TRBJ1-6; the D is unclear. The length of the CDR3 is 14 residues. In germline, CDR1 is SNHLY, CDR2 FYNNEI. V was cut by 6 bases and J by 7 bases, with 13 bases left in between. CDR3 residues: CASRGLMQNSPLHF. The CDR3 DNA reads TGTGCCAGCAGAGGGTTAATGCAAAATTCACCCCTCCACTTT.

This clonotype turned up a few times. The chain combines TRBV28 with TRBJ2-7, with a tentative D call TRBD1 (6 bases). V was pared by 6 bases and J by 2 bases, with 11 bases between. This CDR3 is built from 13 residues. Germline V gene lookup returns CDR1 MDHEN and CDR2 SYDVKM. The CDR3 sequence: CASRLRGAYEQYF. The CDR3 DNA reads as TGTGCCAGCAGACTCAGGGGAGCCTACGAGCAGTACTTC.

J is TRBJ2-4 and V is TRBV10-3; D is perhaps TRBD2 (6 bases). The CDR3 is 16 amino acids. Germline V lookup: CDR1 ENHRY, CDR2 SYGVKD. Trimming took 3 bases from V and 8 from J, leaving 20 bases between them. In DNA, the CDR3 is TGTGCCATCAGTGAAGCCCGCGGCAGGGAGGATGACATTCAGTACTTC. Translated: CAISEARGREDDIQYF.

This clonotype showed up just a few times. The genes are TRBV12-3 or TRBV12-4 and TRBJ1-1; a weak D match, TRBD1 (6 bases). V lost 5 bases, J lost 4 bases, and 11 bases lay in between. This CDR3 is built from 13 residues. The CDR3 loop is CASSAQGLTEAFF. In nucleotides, the CDR3 is TGTGCCAGCAGTGCACAGGGTCTCACTGAAGCTTTCTTT.

The sample holds a few counts of this clonotype. The chain couples TRBV6-5 to TRBJ1-5; D is undetermined. Trimming removed 3 bases at V and 11 bases at J, with 11 bases between. CDR1 is MNHEY, CDR2 SVGAGI, per germline. This CDR3 spans 12 amino acids. DNA of the CDR3: TGTGCCAGCAGTTATGGCGGAGGGTCCCAGCATTTT. This sequence encodes CASSYGGGSQHF.

This chain uses TRBV6-5 with TRBJ1-2; 7 bases map to TRBD1. The CDR3 has 16 amino acids. Trimming cost V 6 bases and J 0 bases; bases outside gene matches: 10. CDR1 and CDR2 from the germline V gene are MNHEY and SVGAGI. This CDR3 is CASRHEQGPPNYGYTF. The CDR3 DNA is TGTGCCAGCAGACACGAACAGGGGCCCCCTAACTATGGCTACACCTTC.

There are many counts of this clonotype. The V gene is TRBV9, the J gene TRBJ2-5, with D possibly TRBD1 on 7 matching bases. With 4 bases removed from V and 1 base from J, the gap between germline ends came to 14 bases. Germline CDR1 is SGDLS and CDR2 is YYNGEE. This CDR3 has 15 amino acids. The CDR3 here is CASSTRGRPQETQYF. In nucleotides, the CDR3 is TGTGCCAGCAGCACCAGGGGGAGGCCCCAAGAGACCCAGTACTTC.

In its sample, this clonotype was seen many times. The chain links TRBV29-1 to TRBJ2-1, with 7 bases lining up with TRBD1. Losses at the gene ends were 1 base for V and 15 bases for J; bases not matched to a gene: 9. This CDR3 is 12 amino acids long. From germline, CDR1 is SQVTM and CDR2 ANQGSEA. The CDR3 sequence: CSVEGTGDRSFF. CDR3 bases: TGCAGCGTTGAAGGAACAGGGGACCGCTCGTTCTTC.

The table lists this clonotype with many counts. The rearrangement uses TRBV5-1 and TRBJ2-2; TRBD1 or TRBD2 may be the D gene (5 bases each). Germline values: CDR1 SGHRS, CDR2 YFSETQ. The ends were cut back, 4 bases at V and 2 bases at J, with 15 bases in the middle. CDR3 length: 16 residues. This chain's CDR3 is CASSLTGTDNTGELFF. The CDR3 region has the DNA TGCGCCAGCAGCCTAACCGGGACCGATAACACCGGGGAGCTGTTTTTT.

The V gene is TRBV7-2, the J gene TRBJ1-1, with D unclear. Trimming removed 6 bases at V and 3 bases at J, with 11 bases between. There are 13 residues in the CDR3. Germline CDR1 and CDR2: SGHTA and FQGNSA. CDR3 in amino acids: CASSEAVDTEAFF. The CDR3 DNA is TGTGCCAGCAGTGAAGCGGTGGACACTGAAGCTTTCTTT.

This clonotype was observed many times. The chain combines TRBV9 with TRBJ2-1; 8 nucleotides agree with TRBD2. V shed 3 bases, J shed 10 bases, and the junction held 6 bases outside the gene matches. The CDR3 totals 13 residues. CDR1 is SGDLS and CDR2 is YYNGEE in the germline V gene. The CDR3 spells CASSEQVAGEQFF. The CDR3 DNA sequence: TGTGCCAGCAGCGAGCAGGTAGCGGGAGAGCAGTTCTTC.

This clonotype has more than one count but fewer than ten. The CDR3 DNA follows: TGCAGTGCCCCTGTGACAGAAGGCTACACCTTC. Translation: CSAPVTEGYTF. The rearrangement uses TRBV20-1 and TRBJ1-2; weak D call: TRBD1 (5 bases). The CDR3 sequence is 11 residues long. Germline values: CDR1 DFQATT, CDR2 SNEGSKA (reference sequence). V was trimmed by 6 bases and J by 8 bases, leaving 13 bases between them.

This clonotype occurred many times. The chain carries TRBV21-1 and TRBJ2-7. TRBV21-1 is shown as a pseudogene. The CDR3 spans 14 residues. In DNA, the CDR3 is TGTGCCAGCAGCAAAGATCTGCAATCCTACGAGCAGTACTTC. It codes for CASSKDLQSYEQYF.

The V and J genes are TRBV12-3 or TRBV12-4 and TRBJ1-3; D gene ambiguous. Deletions cut 4 bases from V and 4 bases from J, with 5 bases between. The CDR3 is 12 residues long. The CDR3 sequence is CASSSVGNTIYF. The CDR3 nucleotides are TGTGCCAGCAGTTCGGTCGGAAACACCATATATTTT.

J is TRBJ2-1 and V is TRBV28, with D perhaps assigned TRBD1 or TRBD2 (5 bases each). This CDR3 has 12 residues. V was pared by 1 base and J by 12 bases, with 10 bases between. From germline, CDR1 is MDHEN and CDR2 SYDVKM. CDR3 sequence reads: CASSLFPGRQFF. The CDR3 DNA sequence: TGTGCCAGCAGTTTATTTCCGGGACGGCAGTTCTTC. The complete variable domain, with remaining parts taken from reference TRBV28 and TRBJ2-1, reads DVKVTQSSRYLVKRTGEKVFLECVQDMDHENMFWYRQDPGLGLRLIYFSYDVKMKEKGDIPEGYSVSREKKERFSLILESASTNQTSMYLCASSLFPGRQFFGPGTRLTVL.

This clonotype was detected only a few times. The CDR3 protein is CASRPQGTTNEKLFF. Here the CDR3 DNA reads TGTGCCAGCAGACCACAGGGGACAACTAATGAAAAACTGTTTTTT. The V call is TRBV6-5, the J call TRBJ1-4; 7 nucleotides agree with TRBD1. The CDR3 spans 15 residues. The V gene's germline CDR1 is MNHEY and CDR2 SVGAGI. Unmatched junction bases numbered 4, after V lost 6 bases and J lost 0 bases.

This clonotype has only a few counts. V usage is TRBV3-1 and J usage is TRBJ2-1; a possible D gene is TRBD2 (6 bases). Trimming stripped 4 bases from V and 6 bases from J, with 13 bases between. The CDR3 loop spans 14 amino acids. Per germline, CDR1 LGHDT and CDR2 YNNKEL (reference sequence). The CDR3 region is CASSPRGSGNEQFF. The DNA for the CDR3 is TGTGCCAGCAGCCCCCGGGGGTCGGGCAATGAGCAGTTCTTC.

This clonotype was recorded a few times. The chain is built from TRBV2 and TRBJ2-5, with 7 bases fitting TRBD1. Germline CDR1 SNHLY, CDR2 FYNNEI. This CDR3 has 16 amino acids. With V trimmed by 1 base and J by 2 bases, 7 bases remained unmatched. CDR3: CASSEEGAKLQETQYF. The CDR3 DNA sequence: TGTGCCAGCAGTGAAGAGGGGGCGAAACTTCAAGAGACCCAGTACTTC.

This clonotype was seen repeatedly, ten times or more. The chain joins TRBV4-3 to TRBJ2-1, with 7 bases fitting TRBD2. The CDR3 extends over 14 amino acids. Germline V gives CDR1 LGHNA, CDR2 YSLEER. V dropped 2 bases and J dropped 10; count of bases not matched to a gene: 8. CDR3 sequence: CASSQLGGAYEQFF. For the CDR3, the DNA is TGCGCCAGCAGCCAACTGGGAGGGGCGTACGAGCAGTTCTTC.

The CDR3 here is CASRLSGGAGQPQHF. CDR3 nucleotides: TGTGCCAGCAGACTATCTGGGGGGGCAGGGCAGCCCCAGCATTTT. The chain combines TRBV28 with TRBJ1-5; the D gene is possibly TRBD1 (6 bases). The CDR3 contains 15 residues. Looked up from germline, CDR1 is MDHEN and CDR2 is SYDVKM. V was trimmed by 6 bases and J by 7 bases, leaving 19 bases between them.